A single sample is the source of the 9 T cell receptor beta chains below, sequenced in a study of radiotherapy plus CTLA-4 blockade in lung cancer. Measured with immunoSEQ multiplex PCR; TCRdb has only the in-frame clones, and not every one. The table shows roughly 100,000 clones, with roughly 80% occurring only once. Material: peripheral blood, obtained from a patient treated with radiotherapy plus ipilimumab. The receptors originated from a human donor with non-small cell lung cancer that progressed on radiotherapy plus ipilimumab.

This clone came up a few times. Sequence at one end of the junction differs from germline and may be a read error. The rearrangement uses TRBV7-7 and TRBJ2-5; D remains unclear. This CDR3 has 15 residues. Looked up from germline, CDR1 is SSHAT and CDR2 is FNYEAQ (reference sequence). CDR3 amino acids: CASSSNSETRETQYF. The CDR3 DNA reads as TGTGCTAGCAGCTCCAACAGCGAGACCCGTGAGACCCAGTACTTC.

V and J are TRBV11-2 and TRBJ2-7; possible D gene TRBD1, 5 bases. This CDR3 spans 14 amino acids. V was cut by 6 bases and J by 2 bases, with 14 bases left in between. CDR1 is SGHAT, CDR2 FQNNGV, per germline. The CDR3 DNA is TGTGCCAGCAGGCTCGTTGCAGGGACCTACGAGCAGTACTTC. Its translation is CASRLVAGTYEQYF.

The chain employs TRBV2 and TRBJ1-3; D is ambiguous. Trimming stripped 0 bases from V and 7 bases from J, with 7 bases between. Germline CDR1 and CDR2: SNHLY and FYNNEI. This CDR3 has 13 residues. The CDR3: CASSEAEGNTIYF. The CDR3 DNA is TGTGCCAGCAGTGAAGCGGAGGGTAACACCATATATTTT.

Only a few counts were recorded for this clone. V is TRBV9 and J is TRBJ2-1; 8 positions match TRBD2. CDR1 and CDR2 (germline): SGDLS, YYNGEE. This CDR3 has 15 amino acids. Trimming removed 3 bases from V and 6 bases from J; junction bases left unmatched: 8. DNA for the CDR3: TGTGCCAGCAGCGACCAAGCGGGAGTGGTCAATGAGCAGTTCTTC. It codes for CASSDQAGVVNEQFF.

The chain recombines TRBV28 with TRBJ2-5, with D possibly being TRBD1 (5 bases). With 3 bases removed from V and 7 bases from J, the gap between germline ends came to 18 bases. Germline loops: CDR1 MDHEN, CDR2 SYDVKM. CDR3 length: 15 residues. In nucleotides, the CDR3 is TGTGCCAGCAGTTTCCCGACGCAGGGTACGGGGACCCAGTACTTC. Protein: CASSFPTQGTGTQYF.

The rearrangement links TRBV7-2 to TRBJ1-4; D may be TRBD1 (5 bases). In germline, CDR1 is SGHTA, CDR2 FQGNSA. This CDR3 is 15 amino acids long. V lost 1 base and J lost 8, with 14 bases in between. The CDR3 loop is CASSLVDGGREKLFF. The CDR3 bases are TGTGCCAGCAGCTTAGTAGACGGGGGGAGGGAAAAACTGTTTTTT.

V usage is TRBV6-1 and J usage is TRBJ2-3; maybe TRBD1 (5 bases). CDR3 length: 16 residues. V lost 2 bases to trimming and J lost 1 base, with 13 bases between them. The germline V gene encodes CDR1 MNHNS and CDR2 SASEGT. Written as DNA, the CDR3 is TGTGCCAGCAGTGAAATTCCAGGGCTTGGCACAGATACGCAGTATTTT. Amino acid sequence: CASSEIPGLGTDTQYF.

The chain couples TRBV5-1 to TRBJ2-7, with 8 nucleotides matching TRBD2. Trimming cost V 4 bases and J 4 bases; bases outside gene matches: 13. This CDR3 spans 16 amino acids. The germline CDR1 and CDR2 sequences are SGHRS and YFSETQ. CDR3 sequence: CASSPTGSGIGYEQYF. For the CDR3, the DNA is TGCGCCAGCAGCCCCACAGGTAGCGGGATCGGGTACGAGCAGTACTTC.

This sequence joins TRBV7-8 and TRBJ2-2; 8 nucleotides line up with TRBD2. Germline lookup yields CDR1 SGHVS and CDR2 FQNEAQ. The CDR3 is 17 residues long. J was trimmed by 3 bases and V by 0 bases; bases with no gene match: 6. CDR3 region: CASSLAAGGPDTGELFF. The CDR3 DNA sequence: TGTGCCAGCAGCTTAGCTGCGGGGGGTCCGGACACCGGGGAGCTGTTTTTT.